This TCR beta chain was captured in a study of CDR3 diversity in severe acne (dated by TCRdb to the late 2010s). The library was produced with PCR. Sequencing took place on an Illumina HiSeq 2000. TCRdb cleaned the public reads at Q25 with fastp, built clones with MiXCR and kept in-frame beta chains. Records with the same CDR3 protein are collapsed into one entry carrying the most frequent genes and DNA. The sample yields some 84,000 distinct CDR3 sequences; over 45% were counted once. The ten largest clones represent roughly a tenth of the sample. About this clonotype: Which antigen it targets is not known. Base qualities were left out, and no much larger clone turns up one base away.

The CDR3 runs 14 residues from the cysteine to the phenylalanine. Of the read, only the CDR3 DNA is kept; its 42 bases are in frame from base 1. The germline V gene supplies CDR1 SGHRS and CDR2 YFSETQ. The V and J ends are trimmed by 0 bases and 4 bases, leaving 10 bases between them. The origin of this receptor is a male donor in good health, serving as a control. The sample comprised blood. The receptor chain draws on TRBV5-1 and TRBJ1-1, with a weak D call of TRBD1 (5 bases match). The nucleotide sequence reads as follows: TGCGCCAGCAGCTTGGCCGGGGGGAGCACTGAAGCTTTCTTT. Translated, it gives CASSLAGGSTEAFF.